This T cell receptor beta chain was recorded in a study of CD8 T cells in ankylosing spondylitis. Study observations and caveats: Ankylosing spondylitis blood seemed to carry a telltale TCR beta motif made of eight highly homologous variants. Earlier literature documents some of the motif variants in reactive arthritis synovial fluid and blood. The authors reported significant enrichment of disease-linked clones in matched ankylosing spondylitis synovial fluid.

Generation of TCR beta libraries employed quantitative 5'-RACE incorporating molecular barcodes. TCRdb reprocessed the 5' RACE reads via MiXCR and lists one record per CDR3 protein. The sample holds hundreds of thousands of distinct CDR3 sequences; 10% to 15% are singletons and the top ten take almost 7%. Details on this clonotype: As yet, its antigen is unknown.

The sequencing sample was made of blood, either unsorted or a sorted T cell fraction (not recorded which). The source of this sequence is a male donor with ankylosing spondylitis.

The CDR3 DNA sequence: TGCAGCGTCCATAGCGGGAGGGGGACAGATACGCAGTATTTT. Translated: CSVHSGRGTDTQYF. This chain links TRBV29-1 with TRBJ2-3; 11 bases match TRBD2. CDR3 length: 14 amino acids. V was pared by 6 bases and J by 3 bases, with 5 bases of the junction left unmatched. The germline V gene has CDR1 SQVTM and CDR2 ANQGSEA.